These 22 T cell receptor beta chains were sequenced from one sample in a study of blood T cell repertoires in COVID-19. The repertoire was sequenced with immunoSEQ multiplex PCR; TCRdb's copy has only in-frame clones and lacks some. The sample carries approximately 140,000 clones, 75% to 90% recorded once. The sequencing input was PBMCs or T cells enriched from blood (not recorded which). The receptors here all came from a woman between 45 and 65 years old who had recovered from COVID-19.

CDR3 DNA sequence: TGTGCCACCAGCGCAGGGGGCGGAGAGACCCAGTACTTC. It encodes CATSAGGGETQYF. The V and J genes are TRBV24-1 and TRBJ2-5; 8 nucleotides align to TRBD1. The J segment lost 4 bases and the V segment lost 7 bases, leaving 4 bases of the junction unmatched. Germline assignment: CDR1 KGHDR and CDR2 SFDVKD. This CDR3 region has 13 residues.

The rearrangement uses TRBV10-3 and TRBJ2-2; D gene ambiguous. The V end was cut by 6 bases, the J end by 0 bases, with 8 bases between. The CDR3 has 14 amino acids. Per germline, CDR1 ENHRY and CDR2 SYGVKD. The DNA for the CDR3 is TGTGCCATCAGAGACACTTCGAACACCGGGGAGCTGTTTTTT. This gives the protein CAIRDTSNTGELFF.

The V and J genes are TRBV7-9 and TRBJ1-1; a possible D gene is TRBD1 (5 bases). CDR3 length: 15 amino acids. Germline CDR1 and CDR2: SEHNR and FQNEAQ (reference sequence). Deletions cut 1 base from V and 2 bases from J, with 11 bases between. CDR3 DNA sequence: TGTGCCAGCAGCTTAGAGGCAGGGTCTAACACTGAAGCTTTCTTT. It is translated as CASSLEAGSNTEAFF.

CDR3 residues: CASRPGGHETQYF. CDR3 in DNA: TGTGCCAGCAGGCCAGGGGGCCATGAGACCCAGTACTTC. The genes are TRBV25-1 and TRBJ2-5; 8 bases align to TRBD1. The CDR3 has 13 amino acids. Germline V gene sequence: CDR1 MGHDK, CDR2 SYGVNS. The ends lost 6 bases at V and 5 bases at J; junction bases unmatched: 5.

This clone was detected once. The rearrangement joins TRBV5-1 to TRBJ1-2; D ambiguous. Between the trimmed V and J ends, which lost 6 bases and 1 base, there was a span of 10 bases. CDR3 size: 13 residues. Germline-derived CDR1 and CDR2 are SGHRS and YFSETQ. Written as DNA, the CDR3 is TGCGCCAGCAACCCCGGCGGTAACTATGGCTACACCTTC. It encodes CASNPGGNYGYTF.

The chain carries TRBV28 and TRBJ2-7; TRBD1 matches 9 bases. The J segment lost 4 bases and the V segment lost 7 bases, leaving 8 bases of the junction unmatched. This CDR3 is 14 amino acids long. Germline values: CDR1 MDHEN, CDR2 SYDVKM. In nucleotides, the CDR3 is TGTGCCAGCAATCCGCAGGACAGGGGATACGAGCAGTACTTC. Its protein is CASNPQDRGYEQYF.

CDR3 DNA sequence: TGTGCCAGCAGCTTAGGAAGCGGGGGGAGCACAGATACGCAGTATTTT. This translates into CASSLGSGGSTDTQYF. This sequence joins TRBV7-6 and TRBJ2-3, with 9 positions matching TRBD2. In germline, CDR1 is SGHVS, CDR2 FNYEAQ. The CDR3 runs to 16 residues. V shed 1 base and J 0 bases; nucleotides not matched to a gene: 2.

The gene calls are TRBV6-2 or TRBV6-3 and TRBJ2-7, with 9 positions matching TRBD2. The CDR3 sequence is 14 residues long. Germline V lookup: CDR1 MNHEY, CDR2 SVGEGT. V gave up 3 bases and J gave up 2 bases; unmatched junction bases: 2. CDR3 coding DNA: TGTGCCAGCAGTTATGAGCGGGGGGCCTACGAGCAGTACTTC. Its protein is CASSYERGAYEQYF.

J is TRBJ1-2 and V is TRBV5-1; D not resolved. There are 11 residues in the CDR3. V lost 5 bases to trimming and J lost 8 bases, with 10 bases between them. The V gene's germline CDR1 is SGHRS and CDR2 YFSETQ. CDR3 sequence reads: CASSPGWGYTF. As DNA, the CDR3 is TGCGCCAGCAGTCCGGGTTGGGGCTACACCTTC.

The V call is TRBV7-9, the J call TRBJ2-7, with 7 bases aligning to TRBD1. CDR1 and CDR2 from the germline V gene are SEHNR and FQNEAQ (reference sequence). The CDR3 has 12 residues. V lost 5 bases and J lost 4; bases outside the gene matches: 2. CDR3 loop: CASSRQGYEQYF. Written as DNA, the CDR3 is TGTGCCAGCAGCCGACAGGGATACGAGCAGTACTTC. The full variable domain, its missing parts supplied by reference TRBV7-9 and TRBJ2-7, is DTGVSQNPRHKITKRGQNVTFRCDPISEHNRLYWYRQTLGQGPEFLTYFQNEAQLEKSRLLSDRFSAERPKGSFSTLEIQRTEQGDSAMYLCASSRQGYEQYFGPGTRLTVT.

This clone is a singleton in its sample. This chain uses TRBV4-1 with TRBJ2-7; TRBD1 might be the D (5 bases). CDR3 size: 15 residues. CDR1 MGHRA and CDR2 YSYEKL come from the germline V gene. Trimming took off 1 base at V and 2 bases at J, with 12 bases between the two ends. This CDR3 reads CASSQGGGAPYEQYF. Written as DNA, the CDR3 is TGCGCCAGCAGCCAAGGGGGTGGGGCCCCCTACGAGCAGTACTTC.

The V and J genes are TRBV27 and TRBJ2-1, with TRBD2 matching over 10 bases. Germline CDR1 is MNHEY and CDR2 is SMNVEV (reference sequence). J lost 10 bases, V lost 5 bases, and 8 bases had no gene match. The CDR3 extends over 14 amino acids. The chain's CDR3 is CASSPSGGVREQFF. Here the CDR3 DNA reads TGTGCCAGCAGTCCTAGCGGGGGAGTAAGGGAGCAGTTCTTC.

The table lists this clone with a count of one. The J gene is TRBJ1-5, the V gene TRBV27, with 7 bases fitting TRBD1. Unmatched junction bases numbered 0, after V lost 4 bases and J lost 6 bases. The CDR3 contains 12 residues. The germline V gene has CDR1 MNHEY and CDR2 SMNVEV (reference sequence). This chain's CDR3 is CASSSGGQPQHF. In DNA, the CDR3 is TGTGCCAGCAGTTCAGGGGGTCAGCCCCAGCATTTT.

This chain uses TRBV7-8 with TRBJ2-1; no reliable D call. There are 12 residues in the CDR3. V gave up 5 bases and J gave up 5 bases, with 7 bases separating them. Germline V lookup: CDR1 SGHVS, CDR2 FQNEAQ. CDR3 amino acids: CASSLLNNEQFF. CDR3 coding DNA: TGTGCCAGCAGCCTTCTAAACAATGAGCAGTTCTTC.

The chain is built from TRBV6-5 and TRBJ2-7; possible D gene TRBD1, 5 bases. This CDR3 has 12 amino acids. The V gene lost 9 bases and the J gene lost 0 bases, with 9 bases spanning the gap. CDR1 and CDR2 from the germline V gene are MNHEY and SVGAGI. The CDR3 region has the DNA TGTGCCAGTATGGACACCTCCTACGAGCAGTACTTC. It is translated as CASMDTSYEQYF.

This sequence joins TRBV7-2 and TRBJ2-7, with 11 bases fitting TRBD2. The CDR3 is made up of 14 amino acids. From germline, CDR1 is SGHTA and CDR2 FQGNSA. The V gene end was trimmed by 4 bases and the J gene end by 3 bases; junction bases not matched to a gene: 2. DNA of the CDR3: TGTGCCAGCAGCTCGGGACTAGCGGTCTACGAGCAGTACTTC. This translates into CASSSGLAVYEQYF.

The chain joins TRBV12-5 to TRBJ1-1, with D possibly matching TRBD1 (6 bases). V was cut by 6 bases and J by 4 bases, with 12 bases left in between. This CDR3 has 13 residues. Germline CDR1 reads LGHNT; CDR2 reads FRNRAP. In nucleotides, the CDR3 is TGTGCTAGTGGACGGACAGAGTCCACTGAAGCTTTCTTT. This gives the protein CASGRTESTEAFF.

This sequence joins TRBV7-9 and TRBJ2-7; 8 nucleotides line up with TRBD1. This CDR3 spans 14 amino acids. The trim removed 7 bases at V and 3 bases at J, leaving 8 bases unmatched. Germline CDR1 is SEHNR and CDR2 is FQNEAQ (reference sequence). CDR3 sequence reads: CASTALGQGYEQYF. CDR3 in DNA: TGTGCCAGCACCGCCCTCGGACAGGGCTACGAGCAGTACTTC.

The genes are TRBV5-1 and TRBJ1-2, with TRBD1 identical over 7 bases. Trimming cost V 0 bases and J 8 bases; bases outside gene matches: 10. The CDR3 has 15 amino acids. Per the germline V gene, CDR1 is SGHRS and CDR2 is YFSETQ. CDR3 nucleotide sequence: TGCGCCAGCAGCTTGGGACAGGGACGAGGCAGGGGCTACACCTTC. It codes for CASSLGQGRGRGYTF.

This rearrangement joins TRBV19 to TRBJ2-2, with 8 positions matching TRBD1. The CDR3 is 15 residues long. Trimming at V came to 7 bases and at J to 4 bases, leaving 8 bases not matched to a gene. Germline CDR1 and CDR2: LNHDA and SQIVND (reference sequence). The CDR3, as DNA: TGTGCCAGTACCTGGACAGGGAGCGGCACCGGGGAGCTGTTTTTT. This sequence encodes CASTWTGSGTGELFF.

The genes are TRBV9 and TRBJ1-3; TRBD1 agrees at 7 bases. The germline V gene has CDR1 SGDLS and CDR2 YYNGEE. Trimming took 3 bases from V and 0 from J; bases not matched to a gene: 3. The CDR3 covers 15 residues. The CDR3 protein is CASSETGTSGNTIYF. The DNA of the CDR3 is TGTGCCAGCAGCGAGACAGGGACCTCTGGAAACACCATATATTTT.

The genes are TRBV10-2 and TRBJ2-3; 7 positions agree with TRBD1. CDR1 and CDR2 from the germline V gene are WSHSY and SAAADI. Trimming removed 6 bases from V and 8 bases from J; junction bases left unmatched: 8. The CDR3 is made up of 13 amino acids. Here the CDR3 DNA reads TGCGCCAGCAGGCCCCGGGACAGTATTACGCAGTATTTT. Translation: CASRPRDSITQYF.